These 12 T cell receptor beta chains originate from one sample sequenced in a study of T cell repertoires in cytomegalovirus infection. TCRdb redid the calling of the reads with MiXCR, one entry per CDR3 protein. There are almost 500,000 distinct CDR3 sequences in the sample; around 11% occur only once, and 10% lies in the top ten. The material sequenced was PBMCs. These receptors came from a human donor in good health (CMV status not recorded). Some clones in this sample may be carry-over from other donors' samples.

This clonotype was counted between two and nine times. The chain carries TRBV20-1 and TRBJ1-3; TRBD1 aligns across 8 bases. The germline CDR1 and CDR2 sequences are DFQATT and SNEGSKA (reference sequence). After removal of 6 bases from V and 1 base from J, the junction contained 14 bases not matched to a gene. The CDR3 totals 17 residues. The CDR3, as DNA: TGCAGTGCCAGGACAGGGTTAGAGCTGGAGTCTGGAAACACCATATATTTT. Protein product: CSARTGLELESGNTIYF.

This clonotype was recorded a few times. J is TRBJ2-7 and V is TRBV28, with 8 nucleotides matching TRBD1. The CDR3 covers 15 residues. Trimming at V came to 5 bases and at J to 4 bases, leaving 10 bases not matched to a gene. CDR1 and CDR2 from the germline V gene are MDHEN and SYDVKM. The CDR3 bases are TGTGCCAGCAGTCTCTCAGGACAGGGTTGGTACGAGCAGTACTTC. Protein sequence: CASSLSGQGWYEQYF.

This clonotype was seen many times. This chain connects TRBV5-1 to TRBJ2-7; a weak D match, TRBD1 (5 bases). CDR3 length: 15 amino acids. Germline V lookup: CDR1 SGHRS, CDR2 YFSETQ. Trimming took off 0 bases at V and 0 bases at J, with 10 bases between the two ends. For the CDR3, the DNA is TGCGCCAGCAGCTTGGGGACACCCAGCTCCTACGAGCAGTACTTC. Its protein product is CASSLGTPSSYEQYF. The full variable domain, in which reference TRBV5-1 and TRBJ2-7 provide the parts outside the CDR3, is KAGVTQTPRYLIKTRGQQVTLSCSPISGHRSVSWYQQTPGQGLQFLFEYFSETQRNKGNFPGRFSGRQFSNSRSEMNVSTLELGDSALYLCASSLGTPSSYEQYFGPGTRLTVT.

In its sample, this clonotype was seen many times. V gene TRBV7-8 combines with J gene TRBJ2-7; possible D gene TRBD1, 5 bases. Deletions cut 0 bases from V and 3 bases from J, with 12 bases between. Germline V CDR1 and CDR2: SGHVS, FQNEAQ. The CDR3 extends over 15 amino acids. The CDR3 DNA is TGTGCCAGCAGCTTAGCGGCAGGGCCTGACTACGAGCAGTACTTC. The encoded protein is CASSLAAGPDYEQYF.

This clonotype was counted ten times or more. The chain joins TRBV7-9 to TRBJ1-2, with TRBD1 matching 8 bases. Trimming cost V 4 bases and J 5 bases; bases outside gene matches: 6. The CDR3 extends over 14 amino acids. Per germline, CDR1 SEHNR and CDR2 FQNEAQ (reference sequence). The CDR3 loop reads CASSSRTGFYGYTF. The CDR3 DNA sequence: TGTGCCAGCAGCTCGAGGACAGGGTTTTATGGCTACACCTTC.

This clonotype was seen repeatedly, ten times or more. CDR3 in amino acids: CASSPGQGTNTEAFF. CDR3 DNA: TGTGCCAGCAGCCCGGGACAGGGGACAAACACTGAAGCTTTCTTT. V and J are TRBV7-9 and TRBJ1-1, with 10 bases that match TRBD1. Germline trimming cut 5 bases from V and 2 bases from J; bases unmatched to any gene: 5. Germline-derived CDR1 and CDR2 are SEHNR and FQNEAQ (reference sequence). CDR3 size: 15 residues.

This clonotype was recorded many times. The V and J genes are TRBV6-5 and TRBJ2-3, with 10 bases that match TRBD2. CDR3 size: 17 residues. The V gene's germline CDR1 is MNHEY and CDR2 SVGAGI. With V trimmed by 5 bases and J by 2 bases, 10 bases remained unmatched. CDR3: CASSRPSLAGDTDTQYF. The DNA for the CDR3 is TGTGCCAGCAGTCGACCTTCTCTAGCGGGGGACACAGATACGCAGTATTTT.

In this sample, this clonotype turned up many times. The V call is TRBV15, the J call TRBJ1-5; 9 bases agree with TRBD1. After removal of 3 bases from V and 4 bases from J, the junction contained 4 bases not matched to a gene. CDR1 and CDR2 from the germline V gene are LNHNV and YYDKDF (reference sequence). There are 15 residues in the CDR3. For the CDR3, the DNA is TGTGCCACCAGCAGCGGGACAGGGAAAAATCAGCCCCAGCATTTT. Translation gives CATSSGTGKNQPQHF.

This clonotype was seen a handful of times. The CDR3 loop reads CSARDSTPGEQYF. CDR3 sequence (DNA): TGCAGTGCTAGAGACTCTACCCCGGGCGAGCAGTACTTC. The chain joins TRBV20-1 to TRBJ2-7; D uncertain. This CDR3 has 13 residues. The V gene's germline CDR1 is DFQATT and CDR2 SNEGSKA (reference sequence). V shed 0 bases and J shed 6 bases, with 12 bases lying between them.

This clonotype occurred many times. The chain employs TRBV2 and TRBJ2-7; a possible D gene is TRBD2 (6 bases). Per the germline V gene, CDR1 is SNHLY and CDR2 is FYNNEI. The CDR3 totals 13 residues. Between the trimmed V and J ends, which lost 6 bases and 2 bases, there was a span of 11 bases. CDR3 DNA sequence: TGTGCCAGCAGACAGGAGGGTCCCTACGAGCAGTACTTC. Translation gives CASRQEGPYEQYF.

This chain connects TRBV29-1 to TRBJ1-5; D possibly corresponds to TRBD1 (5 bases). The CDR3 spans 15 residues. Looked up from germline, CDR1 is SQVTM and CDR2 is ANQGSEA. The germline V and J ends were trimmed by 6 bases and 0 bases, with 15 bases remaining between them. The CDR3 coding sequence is TGCAGCGTCACTCCCCCAGGGAGTAGCAATCAGCCCCAGCATTTT. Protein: CSVTPPGSSNQPQHF.

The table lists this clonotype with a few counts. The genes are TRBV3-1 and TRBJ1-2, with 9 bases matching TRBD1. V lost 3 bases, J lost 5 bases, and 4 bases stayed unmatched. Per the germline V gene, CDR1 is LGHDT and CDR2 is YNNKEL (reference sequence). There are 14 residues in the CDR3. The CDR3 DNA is TGTGCCAGCAGCCATTTGGACAGGGGTTATGGCTACACCTTC. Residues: CASSHLDRGYGYTF. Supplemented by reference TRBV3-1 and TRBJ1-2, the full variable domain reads DTAVSQTPKYLVTQMGNDKSIKCEQNLGHDTMYWYKQDSKKFLKIMFSYNNKELIINETVPNRFSPKSPDKAHLNLHINSLELGDSAVYFCASSHLDRGYGYTFGSGTRLTVV.